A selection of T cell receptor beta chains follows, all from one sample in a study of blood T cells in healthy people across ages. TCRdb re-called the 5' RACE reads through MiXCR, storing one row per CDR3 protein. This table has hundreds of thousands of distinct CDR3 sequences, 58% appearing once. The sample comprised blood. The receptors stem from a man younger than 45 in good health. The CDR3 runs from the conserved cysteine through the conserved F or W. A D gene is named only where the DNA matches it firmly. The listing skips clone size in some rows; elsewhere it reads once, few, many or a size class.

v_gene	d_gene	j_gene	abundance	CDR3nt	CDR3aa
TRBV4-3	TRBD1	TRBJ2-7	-	TGCGCCAGCAGCCAAGATACTCCGACAGGGGGCTACGAGCAGTACTTC	CASSQDTPTGGYEQYF
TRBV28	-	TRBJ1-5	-	TGTGCCTGCAGTCGACAGAGGAATCAGCCCCAGCATTTT	CACSRQRNQPQHF
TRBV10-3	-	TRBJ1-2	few	TGTGCCATCAGTGGTAACTATGGCTACACCTTC	CAISGNYGYTF
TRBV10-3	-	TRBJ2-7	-	TGTGCCATCAGTGAGGCCAGGGCCGACGAGCAGTACTTC	CAISEARADEQYF
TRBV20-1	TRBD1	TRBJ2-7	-	TGCAGTGCCAACTCACAGGGGACGGGTTACGAGCAGTACTTC	CSANSQGTGYEQYF
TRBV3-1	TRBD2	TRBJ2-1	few	TGTGCCAGCAGCCAGTTCCTAGCGGGTTCTTCCGAGCAGTTCTTC	CASSQFLAGSSEQFF
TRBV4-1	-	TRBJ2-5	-	TGCGCCAGCAGCCATTGGGACCAAGAGACCCAGTACTTC	CASSHWDQETQYF
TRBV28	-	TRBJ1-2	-	TGTGCCAGCAGTTTAGGGAGTCACCTATTCTATGGCTACACCTTC	CASSLGSHLFYGYTF
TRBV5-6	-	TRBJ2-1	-	TGTGCCAGCAGCTTGGCCCTAGCAGTCGATGAGCAGTTCTTC	CASSLALAVDEQFF
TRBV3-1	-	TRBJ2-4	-	TGTGCCAGCAGCCAAGATCCGAGCGGTGGGAACATTCAGTACTTC	CASSQDPSGGNIQYF
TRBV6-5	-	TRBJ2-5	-	TGTGCCAGCAGCAAAGGGATATTGGAAGAGACCCAGTACTTC	CASSKGILEETQYF
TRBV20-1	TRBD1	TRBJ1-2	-	TGCAGTGCTAGGGCCAGGGACAGGCTGGGCTATGGCTACACCTTC	CSARARDRLGYGYTF
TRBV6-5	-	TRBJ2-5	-	TGTGCCAGCAGTGACTCGAGGCTACAAGAGACCCAGTACTTC	CASSDSRLQETQYF
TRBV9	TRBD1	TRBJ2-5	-	TGTGCCAGCAGCGAGAACCCCGGGACAGGGATTGAGACCCAGTACTTC	CASSENPGTGIETQYF
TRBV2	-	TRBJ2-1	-	TGTGCCAGCAGTGAAGGTGGGGGGGAGCAGTTCTTC	CASSEGGGEQFF
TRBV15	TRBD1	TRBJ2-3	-	TGTGCCACCAGCAGAGCGTGGGGGACAGGGGCGGCAGATACGCAGTATTTT	CATSRAWGTGAADTQYF
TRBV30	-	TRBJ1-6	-	TGTGCCTGGGATAACCCTATGGTGAATTCACCCCTCCACTTT	CAWDNPMVNSPLHF
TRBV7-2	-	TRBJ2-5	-	TGTGCCAGCAGCCGAGGGTGGACGGAGACCCAGTACTTC	CASSRGWTETQYF
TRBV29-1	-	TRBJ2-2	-	TGCAGCGTGGGAAACAGGGTAGCCGGGGAGCTGTTTTTT	CSVGNRVAGELFF
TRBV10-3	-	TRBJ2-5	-	TGTGCCATCAGGGGCACGGGACAAGAGACCCAGTACTTC	CAIRGTGQETQYF
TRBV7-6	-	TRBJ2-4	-	TGTGCCAGCAGCTTAGCGCACGGAGCCAAAAACATTCAGTACTTC	CASSLAHGAKNIQYF
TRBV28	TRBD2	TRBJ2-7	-	TGTGCCAGCATCCCGGGGGCGGGGGGGCAGTACTTC	CASIPGAGGQYF
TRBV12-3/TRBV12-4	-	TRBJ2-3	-	TGTGCCAGCAGGGCGGCCGGGGGCACAGATACGCAGTATTTT	CASRAAGGTDTQYF
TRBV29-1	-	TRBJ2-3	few	TGCAGCGTTGTTCGCCTAGTCCAAGATACGCAGTATTTT	CSVVRLVQDTQYF
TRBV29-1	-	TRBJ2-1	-	TGCAGCGTTGGATCAGGGTTCAATGGGCAGTTCTTC	CSVGSGFNGQFF
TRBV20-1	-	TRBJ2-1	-	TGCAGTGCTATAGAGTGGGAGGATGGGGAGACCCAGTTCTTC	CSAIEWEDGETQFF
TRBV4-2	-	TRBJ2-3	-	TGTGCCAGCAGCCAAGAGATTCCCGCCCATACGCAGTATTTT	CASSQEIPAHTQYF
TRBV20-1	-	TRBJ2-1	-	TGCAGTGCTAGTTTTCAGCAGTGGGACGAGCAGTTCTTC	CSASFQQWDEQFF
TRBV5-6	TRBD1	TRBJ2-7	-	TGTGCCAGCAGCCATGGACAGGGGGCGTTCGAGCAGTACTTC	CASSHGQGAFEQYF
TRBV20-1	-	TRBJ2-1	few	TGCAGTGCTAGAGCCGCCCAGCGGGAGCAGTTCTTC	CSARAAQREQFF
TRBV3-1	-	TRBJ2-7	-	TGTGCCAGCAGCCAACCTGACACTTACTACGAGCAGTACTTC	CASSQPDTYYEQYF
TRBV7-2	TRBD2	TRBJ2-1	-	TGTGCCAGCAGCTTTAGCGGGAGTGGTGTTGAGCAGTTCTTC	CASSFSGSGVEQFF
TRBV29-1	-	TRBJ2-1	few	TGCAGCGTTGGGGGCTTCTACAATGAGCAGTTCTTC	CSVGGFYNEQFF
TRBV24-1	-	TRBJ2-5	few	TGTGCCACCAGTGATACCAAGGAGCAGGGCTTAGAGACCCAGTACTTC	CATSDTKEQGLETQYF
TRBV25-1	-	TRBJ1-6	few	TGTGCCAGCAGTGGGGGAAGGGCTTTCAATTCACCCCTCCACTTT	CASSGGRAFNSPLHF
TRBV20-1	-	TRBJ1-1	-	TGCAGTGCTAGAAGCGGGATTTCTGAAGCTTTCTTT	CSARSGISEAFF
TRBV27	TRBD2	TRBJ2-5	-	TGTGCCAGCAGTTTATTCCAGACTAGCCGAGAGACCCAGTACTTC	CASSLFQTSRETQYF
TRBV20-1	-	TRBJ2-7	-	TGCAGTGCCAGACGAGCGATCATAGACGAGCAGTACTTC	CSARRAIIDEQYF
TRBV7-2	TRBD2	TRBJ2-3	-	TGTGCCAGCAGCTTAGCGAGGCTAGCGGGAGACACAGATACGCAGTATTTT	CASSLARLAGDTDTQYF
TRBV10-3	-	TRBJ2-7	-	TGTGCCATCCTGGACAGGGTGGGACTACACTACGAGCAGTACTTC	CAILDRVGLHYEQYF
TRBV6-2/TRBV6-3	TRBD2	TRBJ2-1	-	TGTGCCAGCAGTTACTCGATATGGGGCGGGAGGGCCGGTGAGCAGTTCTTC	CASSYSIWGGRAGEQFF
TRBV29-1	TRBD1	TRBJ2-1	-	TGCAGCGTGGCCGACAGGGGTTCCTACAATGAGCAGTTCTTC	CSVADRGSYNEQFF
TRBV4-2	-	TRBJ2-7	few	TGTGCCAGCAGCCGCCCCGGAAGCTACGAGCAGTACTTC	CASSRPGSYEQYF
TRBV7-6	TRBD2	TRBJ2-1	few	TGTGCCAGCAGCACGTGGACTAGCGGGGGGGCCGGGTCGATCAATGAGCAGTTCTTC	CASSTWTSGGAGSINEQFF
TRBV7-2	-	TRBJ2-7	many	TGTGCCAGCACCACGGGGCCCTACGAGCAGTACTTC	CASTTGPYEQYF
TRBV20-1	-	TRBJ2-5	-	TGCAGTGCTGCCCCCGGAGGACCGATAGAGACCCAGTACTTC	CSAAPGGPIETQYF
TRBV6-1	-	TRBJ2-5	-	TGTGCCAGCAGTGACGGGCAGATCTCGACCCAGTACTTC	CASSDGQISTQYF
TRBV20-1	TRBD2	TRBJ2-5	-	TGCAGTGCTAAGGGACTAGCGGGGTTTGAGCAGTACTTC	CSAKGLAGFEQYF
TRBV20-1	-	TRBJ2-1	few	TGCAGTGCTAGAGGCAGTCAAAACCCCTACAATGAGCAGTTCTTC	CSARGSQNPYNEQFF
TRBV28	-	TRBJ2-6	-	TGTGCCAGCAGACCCCGAGAGTTCTCTGGGGCCAACGTCCTGACTTTC	CASRPREFSGANVLTF
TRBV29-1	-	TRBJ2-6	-	TGCAGCGTTGAAGATGGATACTCTGGGGCCAACGTCCTGACTTTC	CSVEDGYSGANVLTF
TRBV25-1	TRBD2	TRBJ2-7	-	TGTGCCAGCATGACTAGCGGCCGGTACGAGCAGTACTTC	CASMTSGRYEQYF
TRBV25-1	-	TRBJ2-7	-	TGTGCCAGCAGAGCCTCCGGGACAACCGAGCAGTACTTC	CASRASGTTEQYF
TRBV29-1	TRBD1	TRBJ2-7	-	TGCAGCGTAGGGGACAGGCCCTCCTACGAGCAGTACTTC	CSVGDRPSYEQYF
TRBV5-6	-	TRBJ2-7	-	TGTGCCAGCAGCGCCACCGACAGTTCCTACGAGCAGTACTTC	CASSATDSSYEQYF
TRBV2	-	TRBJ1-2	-	TGTGCCAGCAAGGAGATAGCTAACTATGGCTACACCTTC	CASKEIANYGYTF
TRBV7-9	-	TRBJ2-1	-	TGTGCCAGCAGCTTGGTACGAGCGGACCTCAATGAGCAGTTCTTC	CASSLVRADLNEQFF
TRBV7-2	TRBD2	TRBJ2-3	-	TGTGCCAGCAGCTTAGACCCCTCCGGGACTAGCAGCACAGATACGCAGTATTTT	CASSLDPSGTSSTDTQYF
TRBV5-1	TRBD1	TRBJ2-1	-	TGCGCCAGCAGCGACCGGGACAGGAGCTACAATGAGCAGTTCTTC	CASSDRDRSYNEQFF
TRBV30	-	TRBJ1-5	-	TGTGCCTGGGGGGAAGGGGGCAATCAGCCCCAGCATTTT	CAWGEGGNQPQHF